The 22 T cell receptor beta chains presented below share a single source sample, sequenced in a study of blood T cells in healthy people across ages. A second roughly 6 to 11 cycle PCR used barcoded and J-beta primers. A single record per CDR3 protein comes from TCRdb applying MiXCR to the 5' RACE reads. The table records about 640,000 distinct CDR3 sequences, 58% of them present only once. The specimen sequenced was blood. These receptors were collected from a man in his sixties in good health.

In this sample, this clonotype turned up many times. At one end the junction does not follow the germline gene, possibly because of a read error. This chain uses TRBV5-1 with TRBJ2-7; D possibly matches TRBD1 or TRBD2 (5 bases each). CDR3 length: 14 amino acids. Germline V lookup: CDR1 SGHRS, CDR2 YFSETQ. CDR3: CASSLGQGPYEQYF. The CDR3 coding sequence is TGTGCCAGCAGCTTAGGCCAGGGACCCTACGAGCAGTACTTC.

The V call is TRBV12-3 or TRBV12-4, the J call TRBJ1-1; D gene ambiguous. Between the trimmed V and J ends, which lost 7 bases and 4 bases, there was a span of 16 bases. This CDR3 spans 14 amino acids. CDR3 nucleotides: TGTGCCAGCACCCCATCATGGGGAAGCACTGAAGCTTTCTTT. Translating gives CASTPSWGSTEAFF.

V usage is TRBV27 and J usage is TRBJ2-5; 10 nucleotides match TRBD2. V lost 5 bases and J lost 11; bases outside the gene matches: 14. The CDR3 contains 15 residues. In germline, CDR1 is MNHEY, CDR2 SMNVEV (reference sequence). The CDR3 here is CASSPQGTSAPIQYF. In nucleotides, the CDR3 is TGTGCCAGCAGTCCCCAGGGGACTAGCGCGCCTATTCAGTACTTC.

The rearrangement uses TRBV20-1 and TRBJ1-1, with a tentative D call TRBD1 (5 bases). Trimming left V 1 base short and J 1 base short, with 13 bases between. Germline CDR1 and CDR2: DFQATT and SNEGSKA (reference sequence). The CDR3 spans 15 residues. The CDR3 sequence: CSARALQDPNTEAFF. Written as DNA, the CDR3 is TGCAGTGCTAGAGCCTTACAGGACCCGAACACTGAAGCTTTCTTT.

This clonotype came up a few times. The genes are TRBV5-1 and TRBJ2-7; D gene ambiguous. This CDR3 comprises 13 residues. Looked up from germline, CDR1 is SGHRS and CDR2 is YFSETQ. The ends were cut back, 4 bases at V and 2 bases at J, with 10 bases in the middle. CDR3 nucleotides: TGCGCCAGCAGCAACACGATTACCTACGAGCAGTACTTC. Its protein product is CASSNTITYEQYF.

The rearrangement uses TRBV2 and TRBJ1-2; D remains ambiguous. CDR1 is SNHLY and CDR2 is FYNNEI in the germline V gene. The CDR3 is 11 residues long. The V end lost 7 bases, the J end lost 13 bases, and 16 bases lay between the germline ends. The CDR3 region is CASTLDRSPTF. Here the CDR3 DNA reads TGTGCCAGCACCCTTGATCGGAGTCCCACCTTC. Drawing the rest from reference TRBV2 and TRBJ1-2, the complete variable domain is EPEVTQTPSHQVTQMGQEVILRCVPISNHLYFYWYRQILGQKVEFLVSFYNNEISEKSEIFDDQFSVERPDGSNFTLKIRSTKLEDSAMYFCASTLDRSPTFGSGTRLTVV.

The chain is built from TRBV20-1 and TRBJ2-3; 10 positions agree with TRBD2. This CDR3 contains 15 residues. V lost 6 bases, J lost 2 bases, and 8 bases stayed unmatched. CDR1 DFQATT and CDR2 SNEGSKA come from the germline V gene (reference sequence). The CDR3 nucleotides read TGCAGTGCCCGGGTAGCGGGGGGCTCCACAGATACGCAGTATTTT. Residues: CSARVAGGSTDTQYF.

This CDR3 is CASGYPRAQYF. In DNA form, the CDR3 reads TGTGCCAGCGGGTACCCGAGGGCCCAGTACTTC. This sequence joins TRBV6-5 and TRBJ2-7; D is perhaps TRBD2 (5 bases). This CDR3 region has 11 residues. The germline V gene has CDR1 MNHEY and CDR2 SVGAGI. V gave up 8 bases and J gave up 10 bases, with 15 bases separating them.

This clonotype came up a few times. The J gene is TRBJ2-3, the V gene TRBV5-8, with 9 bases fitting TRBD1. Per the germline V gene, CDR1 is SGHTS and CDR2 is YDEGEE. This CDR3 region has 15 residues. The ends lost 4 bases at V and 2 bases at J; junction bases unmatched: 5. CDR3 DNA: TGTGCCAGCAGCCTGGACAGGGGTTACACAGATACGCAGTATTTT. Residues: CASSLDRGYTDTQYF.

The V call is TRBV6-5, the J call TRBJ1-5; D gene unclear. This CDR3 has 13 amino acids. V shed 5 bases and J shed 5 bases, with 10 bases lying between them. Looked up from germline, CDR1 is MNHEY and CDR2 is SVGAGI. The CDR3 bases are TGTGCCAGCAGTGACGGGTTCTATCAGCCCCAGCATTTT. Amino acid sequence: CASSDGFYQPQHF.

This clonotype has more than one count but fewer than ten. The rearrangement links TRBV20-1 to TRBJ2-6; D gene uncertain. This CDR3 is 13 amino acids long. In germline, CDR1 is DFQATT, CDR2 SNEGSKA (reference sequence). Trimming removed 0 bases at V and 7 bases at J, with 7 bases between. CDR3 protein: CSARDISANVLTF. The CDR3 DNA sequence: TGCAGTGCTAGAGACATAAGCGCCAACGTCCTGACTTTC.

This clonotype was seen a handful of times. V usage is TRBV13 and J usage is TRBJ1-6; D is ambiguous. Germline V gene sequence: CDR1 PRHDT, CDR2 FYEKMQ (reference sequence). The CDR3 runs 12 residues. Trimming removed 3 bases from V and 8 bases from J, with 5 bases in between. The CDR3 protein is CASSLRHSPLHF. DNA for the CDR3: TGTGCCAGCAGCTTGAGGCATTCACCCCTCCACTTT.

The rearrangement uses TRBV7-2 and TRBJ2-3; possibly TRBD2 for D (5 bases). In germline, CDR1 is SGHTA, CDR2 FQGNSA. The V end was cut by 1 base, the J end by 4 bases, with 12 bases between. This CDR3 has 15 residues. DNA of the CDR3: TGTGCCAGCAGCTTAGACGAGGGTGTAGCAGATACGCAGTATTTT. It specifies CASSLDEGVADTQYF.

CDR3 nucleotide sequence: TGCAGTGCTAGTCCCTGGGGGGCGACTGAAGCTTTCTTT. This encodes CSASPWGATEAFF. V is TRBV20-1 and J is TRBJ1-1; TRBD1 is a possible D gene (6 bases). The germline V and J ends were trimmed by 3 bases and 5 bases, with 13 bases remaining between them. This CDR3 has 13 residues. Germline CDR1 DFQATT, CDR2 SNEGSKA (reference sequence).

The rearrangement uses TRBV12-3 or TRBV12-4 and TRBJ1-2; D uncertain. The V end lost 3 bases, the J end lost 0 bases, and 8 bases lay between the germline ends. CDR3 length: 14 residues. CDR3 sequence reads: CASSFSVPNYGYTF. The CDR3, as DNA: TGTGCCAGCAGTTTCAGCGTTCCTAACTATGGCTACACCTTC.

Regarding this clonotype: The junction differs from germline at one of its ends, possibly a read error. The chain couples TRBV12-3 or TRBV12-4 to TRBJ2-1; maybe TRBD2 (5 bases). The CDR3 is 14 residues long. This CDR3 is CASSVASSYNEQFF. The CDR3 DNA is TGTGCCAGCAGTGTAGCGAGCTCCTACAATGAGCAGTTCTTC.

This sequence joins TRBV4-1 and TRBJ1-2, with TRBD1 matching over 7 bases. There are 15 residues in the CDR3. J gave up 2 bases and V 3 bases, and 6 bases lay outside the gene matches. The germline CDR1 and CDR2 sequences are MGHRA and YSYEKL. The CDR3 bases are TGCGCCAGCAGCCAGCGGGGACAGAACAACTATGGCTACACCTTC. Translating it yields CASSQRGQNNYGYTF.

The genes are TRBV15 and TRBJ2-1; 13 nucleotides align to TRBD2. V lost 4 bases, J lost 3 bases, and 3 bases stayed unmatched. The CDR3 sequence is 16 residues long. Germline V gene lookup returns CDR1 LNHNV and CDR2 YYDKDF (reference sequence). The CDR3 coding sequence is TGTGCCACCAGCACTTGGACTAGCGGGGGCTACAATGAGCAGTTCTTC. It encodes CATSTWTSGGYNEQFF.

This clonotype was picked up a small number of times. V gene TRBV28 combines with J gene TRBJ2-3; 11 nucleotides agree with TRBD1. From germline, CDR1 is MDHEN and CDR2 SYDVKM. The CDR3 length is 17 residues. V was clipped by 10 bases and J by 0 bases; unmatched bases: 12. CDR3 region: CATWTGGAPDSTDTQYF. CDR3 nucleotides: TGTGCCACCTGGACAGGGGGCGCCCCCGATAGCACAGATACGCAGTATTTT. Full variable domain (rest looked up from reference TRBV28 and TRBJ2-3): DVKVTQSSRYLVKRTGEKVFLECVQDMDHENMFWYRQDPGLGLRLIYFSYDVKMKEKGDIPEGYSVSREKKERFSLILESASTNQTSMYLCATWTGGAPDSTDTQYFGPGTRLTVL.

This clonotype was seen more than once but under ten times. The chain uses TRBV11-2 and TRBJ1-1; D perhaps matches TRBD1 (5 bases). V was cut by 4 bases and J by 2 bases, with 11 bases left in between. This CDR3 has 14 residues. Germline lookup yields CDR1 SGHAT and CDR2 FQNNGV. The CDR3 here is CASSSQGPNTEAFF. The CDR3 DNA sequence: TGTGCCAGCAGCTCCCAGGGCCCCAACACTGAAGCTTTCTTT.

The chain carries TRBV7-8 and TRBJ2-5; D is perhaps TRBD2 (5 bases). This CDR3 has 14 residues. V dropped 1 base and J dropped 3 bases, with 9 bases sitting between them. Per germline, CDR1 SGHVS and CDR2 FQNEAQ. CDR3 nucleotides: TGTGCCAGCAGCTTAGGTGGGAGAAAAGAGACCCAGTACTTC. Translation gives CASSLGGRKETQYF.

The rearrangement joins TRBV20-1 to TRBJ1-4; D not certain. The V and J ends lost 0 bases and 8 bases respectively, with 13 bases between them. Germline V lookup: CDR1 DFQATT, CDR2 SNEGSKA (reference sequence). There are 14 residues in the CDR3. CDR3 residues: CSARDPQSGEKLFF. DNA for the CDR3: TGCAGTGCTAGAGATCCACAGTCGGGGGAAAAACTGTTTTTT.